This T cell receptor (beta chain) is drawn from a study of blood T cell repertoires in COVID-19. Study overall: The analysed material was cDNA or gDNA that came from T cells, B-cell-depleted T cells, or PBMCs.

Some clones are missing from TCRdb's copy, which holds only in-frame ones; the method was immunoSEQ multiplex PCR. The sample holds fewer than 200,000 clones, approximately 82% seen once. The CDR3 totals 12 residues. Clinical histories supplied by participants themselves formed the basis of cohort assignment. The sequenced sample consisted of PBMCs or T cells enriched from blood (not recorded which). The genes are TRBV21-1 and TRBJ2-7; TRBD2 is the table's D call and was not checked against the DNA. TRBV21-1 is a pseudogene segment. The source is a woman between 50 and 59 years old in a cohort exposed to, infected with or recovered from COVID-19 (not recorded which). The CDR3 nucleotides read TGTGCCAGCAGCAAACAGGGAGGCGAGCAGTACTTC. This encodes CASSKQGGEQYF.